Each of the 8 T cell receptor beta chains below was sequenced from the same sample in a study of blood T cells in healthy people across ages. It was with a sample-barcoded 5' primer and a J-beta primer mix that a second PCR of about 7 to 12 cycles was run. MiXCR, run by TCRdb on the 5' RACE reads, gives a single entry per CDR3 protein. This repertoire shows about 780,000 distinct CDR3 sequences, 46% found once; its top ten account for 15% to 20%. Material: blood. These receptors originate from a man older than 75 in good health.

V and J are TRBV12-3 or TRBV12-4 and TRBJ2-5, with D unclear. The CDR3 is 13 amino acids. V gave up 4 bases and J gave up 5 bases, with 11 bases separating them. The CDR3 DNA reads TGTGCCAGCAGTTCCGACGGGCGTGAGACCCAGTACTTC. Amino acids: CASSSDGRETQYF.

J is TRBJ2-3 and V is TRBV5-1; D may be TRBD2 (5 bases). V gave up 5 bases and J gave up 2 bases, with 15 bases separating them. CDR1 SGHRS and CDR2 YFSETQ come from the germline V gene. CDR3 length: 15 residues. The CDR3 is CASSPLRRSTDTQYF. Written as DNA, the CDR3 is TGCGCCAGCAGTCCACTGAGGAGGTCCACAGATACGCAGTATTTT.

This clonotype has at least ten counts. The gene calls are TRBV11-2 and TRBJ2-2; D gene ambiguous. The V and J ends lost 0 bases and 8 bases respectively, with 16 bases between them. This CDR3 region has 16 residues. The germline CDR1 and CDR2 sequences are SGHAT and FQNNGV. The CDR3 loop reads CASSLDRIALPGELFF. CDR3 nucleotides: TGTGCCAGCAGCTTAGACCGGATCGCTCTCCCGGGGGAGCTGTTTTTT.

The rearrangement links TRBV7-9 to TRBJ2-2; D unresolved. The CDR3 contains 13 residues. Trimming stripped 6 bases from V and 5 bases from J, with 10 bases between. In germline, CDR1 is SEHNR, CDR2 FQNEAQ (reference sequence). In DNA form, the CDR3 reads TGTGCCAGCAGGCCCTCGGGTACCGGGGAGCTGTTTTTT. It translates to CASRPSGTGELFF.

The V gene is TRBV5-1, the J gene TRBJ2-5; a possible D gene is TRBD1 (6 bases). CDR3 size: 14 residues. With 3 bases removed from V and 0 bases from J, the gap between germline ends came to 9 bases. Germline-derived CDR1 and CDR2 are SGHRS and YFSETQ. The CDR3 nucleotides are TGCGCCAGCAGCTCCACAGGGAACCAAGAGACCCAGTACTTC. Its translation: CASSSTGNQETQYF.

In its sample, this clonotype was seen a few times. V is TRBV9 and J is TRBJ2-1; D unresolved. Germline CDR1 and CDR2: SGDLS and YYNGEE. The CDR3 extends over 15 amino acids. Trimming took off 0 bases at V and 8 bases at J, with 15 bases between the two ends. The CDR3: CASSVGVKGLDEQFF. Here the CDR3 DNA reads TGTGCCAGCAGCGTAGGGGTGAAGGGATTGGATGAGCAGTTCTTC. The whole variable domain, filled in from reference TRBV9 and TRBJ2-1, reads DSGVTQTPKHLITATGQRVTLRCSPRSGDLSVYWYQQSLDQGLQFLIQYYNGEERAKGNILERFSAQQFPDLHSELNLSSLELGDSALYFCASSVGVKGLDEQFFGPGTRLTVL.

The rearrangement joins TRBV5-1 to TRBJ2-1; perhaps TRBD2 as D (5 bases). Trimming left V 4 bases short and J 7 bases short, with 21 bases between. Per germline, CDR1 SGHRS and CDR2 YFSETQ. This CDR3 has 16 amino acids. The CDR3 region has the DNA TGCGCCAGCAGCCTCGGGGAAGCCGCCCCCAGGAATGAGCAGTTCTTC. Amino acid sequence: CASSLGEAAPRNEQFF.

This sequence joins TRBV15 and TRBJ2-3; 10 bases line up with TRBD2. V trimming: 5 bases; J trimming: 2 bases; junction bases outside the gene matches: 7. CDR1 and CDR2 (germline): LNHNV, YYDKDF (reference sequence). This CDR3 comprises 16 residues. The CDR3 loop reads CATSGELAGFTDTQYF. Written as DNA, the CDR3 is TGTGCCACCAGCGGCGAACTAGCGGGGTTCACAGATACGCAGTATTTT.